The present T cell receptor beta chain was sequenced within a study of human T cells and chemical hapten exposure. As processed by the authors: Sample TCR counts, which ranged from about 20,000 to 700,000, had a median of approximately 100,000. TCRdb re-called the RACE reads through MiXCR, storing one row per CDR3 protein. TCRdb's processing, not the study's, gives the V and J calls here. Altogether 80,000 or so distinct CDR3 sequences are present, roughly 10% being singletons, with the ten largest covering 4% to 5%. Time point given: patch test 1, 2 weeks after DPC sensitization. The treatment was: therapeutic diphenylcyclopropenone sensitization with weekly scalp DPC. This CDR3 comprises 16 residues. V was clipped by 4 bases and J by 3 bases; unmatched bases: 9.

The sample was whole blood, taken in connection with sensitization to the hapten diphenylcyclopropenone (DPC). The source is a woman aged 45 to 65 with alopecia areata. Some clones in this sample may be carry-over from other donors' samples. The rearrangement uses TRBV12-3 or TRBV12-4 and TRBJ2-5; 9 nucleotides match TRBD1. The DNA of the CDR3 is TGTGCCAGCAGTTCGCCCGGACAGGGGACTAAAGAGACCCAGTACTTC. This translates into CASSSPGQGTKETQYF.